Sequencing of this T cell receptor (beta chain) was carried out in a study of blood T cells in healthy people across ages. In germline, CDR1 is SGHTA, CDR2 FQGTGA. After removal of 6 bases from V and 1 base from J, the junction contained 5 bases not matched to a gene. CDR3 length: 15 amino acids. Then a second PCR, running roughly 7 to 11 cycles, was carried out with a sample-barcoded 5' primer and a J-beta primer mix. Using its own MiXCR run on the 5' RACE reads, TCRdb lists one record per CDR3 protein. The table records 800,000 or so distinct CDR3 sequences, 62% of them present only once. This chain links TRBV7-3 with TRBJ2-2, with TRBD2 matching over 7 bases. This receptor was obtained from a man younger than 40 in good health. The sequenced sample consisted of blood. This chain's CDR3 is CASSRLAMNTGELFF. As DNA, the CDR3 is TGTGCCAGCAGTCGACTAGCCATGAACACCGGGGAGCTGTTTTTT. Variable domain in full (rest from reference TRBV7-3 and TRBJ2-2): GAGVSQTPSNKVTEKGKYVELRCDPISGHTALYWYRQSLGQGPEFLIYFQGTGAADDSGLPNDRFFAVRPEGSVSTLKIQRTERGDSAVYLCASSRLAMNTGELFFGEGSRLTVL.